This T cell receptor (beta chain) originates from a study of blood T cell repertoires in COVID-19. The repertoire was sequenced with immunoSEQ multiplex PCR; TCRdb's copy has only in-frame clones and lacks some. The sample yields 130,000 or so clones, 80% to 90% seen once. The CDR3 sequence is 14 residues long. The V and J ends lost 5 bases and 4 bases respectively, with 12 bases between them. Germline CDR1 and CDR2: SNHLY and FYNNEI. The source is a woman aged 50 to 65 with acute COVID-19. J is TRBJ1-3 and V is TRBV2; D is perhaps TRBD1 (5 bases). Sequencing was done on a sample of PBMCs or T cells enriched from blood (not recorded which). CDR3 protein: CASSTGSAGNTIYF. For the CDR3, the DNA is TGTGCCAGCAGTACAGGATCGGCCGGAAACACCATATATTTT.